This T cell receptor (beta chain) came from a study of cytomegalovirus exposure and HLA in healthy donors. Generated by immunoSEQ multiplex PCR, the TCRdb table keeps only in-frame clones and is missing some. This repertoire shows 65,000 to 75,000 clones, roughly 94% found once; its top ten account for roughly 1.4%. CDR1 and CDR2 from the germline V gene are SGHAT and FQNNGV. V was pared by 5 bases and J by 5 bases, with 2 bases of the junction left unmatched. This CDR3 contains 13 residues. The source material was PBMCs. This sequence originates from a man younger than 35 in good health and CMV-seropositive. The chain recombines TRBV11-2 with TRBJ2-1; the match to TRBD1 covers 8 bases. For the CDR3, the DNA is TGTGCCAGCAGCAAGACAGGGGACAATGAGCAGTTCTTC. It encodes CASSKTGDNEQFF.